Listed below are T cell receptor beta chains from one sample, sequenced in a study of OX40 agonist ivuxolimab in advanced cancers. Sequenced by immunoSEQ multiplex PCR; TCRdb stores in-frame clones only, minus some. The repertoire consists of 75,000 to 100,000 clones, with 70% to 85% occurring once and the leading ten covering 5.8%. The specimen was CD4+ or CD8+ T cells sorted from blood, collected in a trial of the OX40 agonist ivuxolimab. The source is an adult with an advanced solid tumor such as melanoma, head and neck, liver or kidney cancer. Each CDR3 is given with its conserved first and last residue. D genes are given only for firm matches. Size is stated for part of the rows, as once, few or many counts, or as a class when the clone is expanded.

J gene,D gene,V gene,clone size,CDR3 DNA,CDR3 protein
TRBJ2-6,NA,TRBV4-1,NA,TGCGCCAGCAGCCCCGGGAGTTGGTCTGGGGCCAACGTCCTGACTTTC,CASSPGSWSGANVLTF
TRBJ1-4,NA,TRBV5-4,NA,TGTGCCAGCAGCCCTGGGCAGGGCCAGGAAAAACTGTTTTTT,CASSPGQGQEKLFF
TRBJ1-1,TRBD1,TRBV7-9,NA,TGTGCCAGCAGCGTCGGACAGGGGCATTTAGCTTTCTTT,CASSVGQGHLAFF
TRBJ2-7,NA,TRBV20-1,NA,TGCAGTGCACTTGGCGGTGGGGAGCAGTACTTC,CSALGGGEQYF
TRBJ1-1,NA,TRBV10-2,NA,TGCGCCAGCTCAGCGGGGAACACTGAAGCTTTCTTT,CASSAGNTEAFF
TRBJ1-5,NA,TRBV2,few,TGTGCCAGCAGTGAAGGGGGTACAGGTAATCAGCCCCAGCATTTT,CASSEGGTGNQPQHF
TRBJ2-7,NA,TRBV5-8,NA,TGTGCCAGCGAGACTTGGGGGATCAACGAGCAGTACTTC,CASETWGINEQYF
TRBJ2-1,NA,TRBV14,once,TGTGCCAGCAGCCAAGATTCACAGGCGGCAAGCCTGTTCTTC,CASSQDSQAASLFF
TRBJ1-2,NA,TRBV6-1,NA,TGTGCCAGCAGTGAGGGTTCCTATGGCTACACCTTC,CASSEGSYGYTF
TRBJ1-5,NA,TRBV6-5,NA,TGTGCCAGCAGACCAACAGGCGGGAGCAATCAGCCCCAGCATTTT,CASRPTGGSNQPQHF
TRBJ1-2,NA,TRBV5-1,NA,TGCGCCAGCAGTAACTTGGACAGTGCTCCCTATTATGGCTACACCTTC,CASSNLDSAPYYGYTF
TRBJ1-2,TRBD1,TRBV6-5,NA,TGTGCCAGCAGTTACGCCGAAGAGACAGGGTTCTACGGCTACACCTTC,CASSYAEETGFYGYTF
TRBJ1-1,TRBD1,TRBV9,NA,TGTGCCAGCAGCGCCACAGGGGGCGATGGTACTGAAGCTTTCTTT,CASSATGGDGTEAFF
TRBJ2-5,TRBD1,TRBV6-1,NA,TGTGCCAGCAGTGAACAAAGAGAGTTACAGGGGAGACAAGAGACCCAGTACTTC,CASSEQRELQGRQETQYF
TRBJ1-2,TRBD1,TRBV9,NA,TGTGCCAGCAGCGTAGTTGACAGGGTGGACTATGGCTACACCTTC,CASSVVDRVDYGYTF
TRBJ2-7,NA,TRBV14,once,TGTGCCAGCAGCTTAACCTACGAGCAGTACTTC,CASSLTYEQYF
TRBJ2-5,NA,TRBV4-1,NA,TGCGCCAGCAGCCTCCGTACGGACACCCGAAGGGAGACCCAGTACTTC,CASSLRTDTRRETQYF
TRBJ1-3,NA,TRBV6-1,NA,TGTGCCAGTCTACGGGGGGGCACTGGAAACACCATATATTTT,CASLRGGTGNTIYF
TRBJ1-4,TRBD1,TRBV6-6,NA,TGTGCCAGCATTCCAACGGACAGGGCTGAAAAACTGTTTTTT,CASIPTDRAEKLFF
TRBJ1-2,NA,TRBV2,NA,TGTGCCAGCAGTGGGCAGGACTATGGCTACACCTTC,CASSGQDYGYTF
TRBJ2-7,NA,TRBV21-1,NA,TGTGCCAGCAGCAAGAGGTACGAGCAGTACTTC,CASSKRYEQYF
TRBJ1-4,NA,TRBV6-5,NA,TGTGCCAGCACCAGCGGGACCGCAACTAATGAAAAACTGTTTTTT,CASTSGTATNEKLFF
TRBJ2-5,TRBD2,TRBV10-3,NA,TGTGCCATCAGTGAGCAGGGACTAGCGGAGGAGACCCAGTACTTC,CAISEQGLAEETQYF
TRBJ2-3,TRBD2,TRBV23-1,NA,TGCGCCAGCAGTCAGGACGGGACTAGCGGGCCGGGAAGCACAGATACGCAGTATTTT,CASSQDGTSGPGSTDTQYF
TRBJ2-7,NA,TRBV7-2,NA,TGTGCCAGCAGCTCCCGACAGGGAGGCCACGAGCAGTACTTC,CASSSRQGGHEQYF
TRBJ2-3,TRBD2,TRBV5-4,once,TGTGCCAGCAGCTCACGGACTAGCGGGGGGGCTGGGGATACGCAGTATTTT,CASSSRTSGGAGDTQYF
TRBJ1-2,TRBD1,TRBV29-1,NA,TGCAGCGTTGGTGGGGACAGGGTTGGCTACACCTTC,CSVGGDRVGYTF
TRBJ2-3,TRBD2,TRBV7-2,NA,TGTGCCAGCAGCTTCCTAAGCGGGGGTCGCACAGATACGCAGTATTTT,CASSFLSGGRTDTQYF
TRBJ1-1,NA,TRBV7-8,few,TGTGCCAGCAGCTCCCTCAGGGCATCGGCTGAAGCTTTCTTT,CASSSLRASAEAFF
TRBJ1-1,NA,TRBV12-5,NA,TGTGCTAGTGGTGTAAACACTGAAGCTTTCTTT,CASGVNTEAFF
TRBJ1-3,TRBD1,TRBV6-1,once,TGTGCCAGCGTGCGCGACAGGGGTTACGGAAACACCATATATTTT,CASVRDRGYGNTIYF
TRBJ2-5,NA,TRBV9,NA,TGTGCCAGCAGCCCGGACTGGGCGGGAGAGACCCAGTACTTC,CASSPDWAGETQYF
TRBJ2-2,NA,TRBV7-2,NA,TGTGCCAGCAGCCTTGGGACTCCCAGGACCGGGGAGCTGTTTTTT,CASSLGTPRTGELFF
TRBJ1-3,TRBD1,TRBV6-6,NA,TGTGCCAGCATCGTACAGGGGTTCGCAGGGAACACCATATATTTT,CASIVQGFAGNTIYF
TRBJ2-7,TRBD1,TRBV5-1,few,TGCGCCAGCAGCTTCCTCGGGACAGAATCGTCCTACGAGCAGTACTTC,CASSFLGTESSYEQYF
TRBJ2-1,NA,TRBV7-9,NA,TGTGCCACCTCGACTCGGGACAATGAGCAGTTCTTC,CATSTRDNEQFF
TRBJ2-1,NA,TRBV7-9,once,TGTGCCAGCAGCCCACCGGGCGGGGCCTCCAATGAGCAGTTCTTC,CASSPPGGASNEQFF
TRBJ2-3,TRBD2,TRBV9,NA,TGTGCCAGCAGCGTACTAGCGGGAACCGATACAGATACGCAGTATTTT,CASSVLAGTDTDTQYF
TRBJ2-7,TRBD1,TRBV10-3,NA,TGTGCCATCAGCCAGACAGGGGGCCAGTACGAGCAGTACTTC,CAISQTGGQYEQYF
TRBJ1-1,NA,TRBV7-2,few,TGTGCCAGCAGCCCCCTGGGATTGAACACTGAAGCTTTCTTT,CASSPLGLNTEAFF
TRBJ1-5,NA,TRBV19,NA,TGTGCCAGCAGCGCAGCCTATAGCAATCAGCCCCAGCATTTT,CASSAAYSNQPQHF
TRBJ1-2,NA,TRBV5-6,NA,TGTGCCAGCAGCCGGGTTGTTGGGAGAGGCTACACCTTC,CASSRVVGRGYTF
TRBJ2-6,NA,TRBV4-1,NA,TGCGCCAGCAGCCAAGCGATGGACTCTGGGGCCAACGTCCTGACTTTC,CASSQAMDSGANVLTF
TRBJ2-5,TRBD2,TRBV2,NA,TGTGCCAGCAGTTATATAGCGGGAGGGGAGACCCAGTACTTC,CASSYIAGGETQYF
TRBJ2-7,TRBD1,TRBV9,NA,TGTGCCAGCAGCGAAGGGACAGGATCCTACGAGCAGTACTTC,CASSEGTGSYEQYF
TRBJ2-7,TRBD1,TRBV20-1,NA,TGCAGTGCTTGGACAGGGGTCGAGCAGTACTTC,CSAWTGVEQYF
TRBJ2-2,NA,TRBV5-6,NA,TGTGCCAGCAGCTTGGCCTGGAAGGGATTCGGGACCGGGGAGCTGTTTTTT,CASSLAWKGFGTGELFF
TRBJ2-3,NA,TRBV7-9,NA,TGTGCCAGCAGCTTACCCGGTGGAGATACGCAGTATTTT,CASSLPGGDTQYF
TRBJ1-2,NA,TRBV5-1,NA,TGCGCCAGCAGCTTGGAATACACCTCCGGCTACACCTTC,CASSLEYTSGYTF
TRBJ2-3,NA,TRBV4-3,NA,TGCGCCAGCAGCCAAGATCCGCGGGGCACAGATACGCAGTATTTT,CASSQDPRGTDTQYF
TRBJ2-7,NA,TRBV18,once,TGTGCCAGCTCACCAGAACCTTTAAGCGGCTACTTTTACGAGCAGTACTTC,CASSPEPLSGYFYEQYF
TRBJ2-3,TRBD2,TRBV15,NA,TGTGCCACCAGCAGAGAGGCGGGAGTAAGCACAGATACGCAGTATTTT,CATSREAGVSTDTQYF